The 14 T cell receptor beta chains given below trace back to one sample, sequenced in a study of Ad26.COV2.S vaccination and SARS-CoV-2 variants. The method was immunoSEQ multiplex PCR; TCRdb's version includes in-frame clones alone and lacks a portion of them. The sample carries about 350,000 clones, about 88% recorded once. This sample's treatment: some 19 received Ad26.COV2.S at low or high dose, single or two shots; roughly five received placebo; per-sample allocation not given. Repertoires come from day 63 after the first vaccine or placebo injection. The sequencing here drew on peripheral blood, taken in a trial of Ad26.COV2.S vaccine versus placebo. The source of these receptors is a person aged 18-60 years who received the Ad26.COV2.S COVID-19 vaccine or a placebo.

J is TRBJ2-7 and V is TRBV28; TRBD2 matches at 9 bases. The CDR3 extends over 16 amino acids. The germline CDR1 and CDR2 sequences are MDHEN and SYDVKM. Trimming cost V 3 bases and J 3 bases; bases outside gene matches: 9. CDR3 sequence: CASSLPLAGRVYEQYF. For the CDR3, the DNA is TGTGCCAGCAGTTTGCCTCTAGCGGGAAGGGTCTACGAGCAGTACTTC.

The gene calls are TRBV4-2 and TRBJ2-1, with 8 bases aligning to TRBD2. Germline trimming cut 0 bases from V and 8 bases from J; bases unmatched to any gene: 9. CDR3 length equals 16 residues. The germline CDR1 and CDR2 sequences are LGHNA and YNFKEQ. The CDR3 sequence is CASSQDVAGYVDEQFF. The CDR3 DNA reads as TGTGCCAGCAGCCAAGATGTAGCGGGGTACGTCGATGAGCAGTTCTTC.

This clone was found once. V is TRBV5-1 and J is TRBJ2-3; 9 bases are shared with TRBD2. With V trimmed by 2 bases and J by 3 bases, 4 bases remained unmatched. Germline CDR1 SGHRS, CDR2 YFSETQ. The CDR3 is made up of 15 amino acids. CDR3 sequence: CASSFSGSKTDTQYF. The CDR3 nucleotides are TGCGCCAGCAGCTTTAGCGGGAGTAAGACAGATACGCAGTATTTT.

The V call is TRBV15, the J call TRBJ1-1; no clear D. The germline V and J ends were trimmed by 3 bases and 1 base, with 3 bases remaining between them. Germline V gene sequence: CDR1 LNHNV, CDR2 YYDKDF (reference sequence). CDR3 length: 12 amino acids. CDR3 sequence: CATSRGNTEAFF. CDR3 nucleotides: TGTGCCACCAGCAGGGGGAACACTGAAGCTTTCTTT. The full variable domain, in which reference TRBV15 and TRBJ1-1 provide the parts outside the CDR3, is DAMVIQNPRYQVTQFGKPVTLSCSQTLNHNVMYWYQQKSSQAPKLLFHYYDKDFNNEADTPDNFQSRRPNTSFCFLDIRSPGLGDTAMYLCATSRGNTEAFFGQGTRLTVV.

The chain recombines TRBV7-3 with TRBJ2-1; tentatively, D is TRBD2 (6 bases). The CDR3 contains 14 residues. Germline V gene lookup returns CDR1 SGHTA and CDR2 FQGTGA. The ends were cut back, 5 bases at V and 7 bases at J, with 15 bases in the middle. The CDR3 DNA reads as TGTGCCAGCAGCCCCGGGACTTCCCTTAATGAGCAGTTCTTC. Protein product: CASSPGTSLNEQFF.

V is TRBV27 and J is TRBJ2-5, with D perhaps TRBD1 (6 bases). With 4 bases removed from V and 5 bases from J, the gap between germline ends came to 11 bases. In germline, CDR1 is MNHEY, CDR2 SMNVEV (reference sequence). The CDR3 totals 13 residues. Here the CDR3 reads CASSSPDRETQYF. The CDR3 DNA reads TGTGCCAGCAGTTCCCCCGACAGGGAGACCCAGTACTTC.

V and J are TRBV7-2 and TRBJ1-1; D remains unclear. Germline CDR1 reads SGHTA; CDR2 reads FQGNSA. Between the trimmed V and J ends, which lost 5 bases and 1 base, there was a span of 11 bases. This CDR3 comprises 14 residues. The CDR3 bases are TGTGCCAGCAGCGAGGGTAATGCGAACACTGAAGCTTTCTTT. Translated: CASSEGNANTEAFF.

V gene TRBV7-2 combines with J gene TRBJ2-2, with 12 bases identical to TRBD2. V gave up 5 bases and J gave up 3 bases; unmatched junction bases: 1. Germline V gene data show CDR1 as SGHTA and CDR2 as FQGNSA. The CDR3 sequence is 15 residues long. The CDR3 DNA is TGTGCCAGCAGCAGACTAGCGGGAGACACCGGGGAGCTGTTTTTT. This encodes CASSRLAGDTGELFF.

CDR3 sequence: CASRFASGGSETQYF. For the CDR3, the DNA is TGTGCCAGCAGATTTGCTAGCGGGGGGTCGGAGACCCAGTACTTC. V usage is TRBV6-4 and J usage is TRBJ2-5, with TRBD2 identical over 11 bases. V lost 6 bases, J lost 5 bases, and 8 bases stayed unmatched. CDR3 length: 15 residues. Germline assignment: CDR1 MRHNA and CDR2 SNTAGT.

The J gene is TRBJ2-3, the V gene TRBV6-4; the match to TRBD2 covers 7 bases. Germline values: CDR1 MRHNA, CDR2 SNTAGT. V lost 0 bases and J lost 2; bases outside the gene matches: 5. The CDR3 sequence is 16 residues long. DNA for the CDR3: TGTGCCAGCAGTGACTCATGGGGGGGGACCACAGATACGCAGTATTTT. It translates to CASSDSWGGTTDTQYF.

The chain is built from TRBV13 and TRBJ2-7, with 7 bases that match TRBD1. This CDR3 contains 14 residues. After removal of 5 bases from V and 2 bases from J, the junction contained 6 bases not matched to a gene. Germline assignment: CDR1 PRHDT and CDR2 FYEKMQ (reference sequence). The CDR3 nucleotides read TGTGCCAGCAGCCTGAGGGACAGCACCTACGAGCAGTACTTC. It yields the protein CASSLRDSTYEQYF.

The chain joins TRBV3-1 (or the pseudogene TRBV3-2) to TRBJ1-5, with D hard to call. The ends were cut back, 5 bases at V and 6 bases at J, with 20 bases in the middle. There are 16 residues in the CDR3. From germline, CDR1 is LGHDT and CDR2 YNNKEL (reference sequence). CDR3 DNA: TGTGCCAGCAGCAAAAATAGAACCTCCCAAGGTCAGCCCCAGCATTTT. It translates to CASSKNRTSQGQPQHF.

V gene TRBV30 combines with J gene TRBJ2-7; a possible D gene is TRBD1 (6 bases). Germline lookup yields CDR1 GTSNPN and CDR2 SVGIG (reference sequence). This CDR3 contains 12 residues. Trimming removed 3 bases from V and 4 bases from J, with 10 bases in between. The CDR3 here is CAWSPDRYEQYF. The CDR3 bases are TGTGCCTGGAGCCCCGACAGGTACGAGCAGTACTTC.

The chain links TRBV11-2 to TRBJ1-1; D is unclear. V lost 0 bases to trimming and J lost 6 bases, with 14 bases between them. Germline CDR1 and CDR2: SGHAT and FQNNGV. The CDR3 loop spans 15 amino acids. The DNA for the CDR3 is TGTGCCAGCAGCTTAGATATGAGAACAGTCGCTGAAGCTTTCTTT. This gives the protein CASSLDMRTVAEAFF.